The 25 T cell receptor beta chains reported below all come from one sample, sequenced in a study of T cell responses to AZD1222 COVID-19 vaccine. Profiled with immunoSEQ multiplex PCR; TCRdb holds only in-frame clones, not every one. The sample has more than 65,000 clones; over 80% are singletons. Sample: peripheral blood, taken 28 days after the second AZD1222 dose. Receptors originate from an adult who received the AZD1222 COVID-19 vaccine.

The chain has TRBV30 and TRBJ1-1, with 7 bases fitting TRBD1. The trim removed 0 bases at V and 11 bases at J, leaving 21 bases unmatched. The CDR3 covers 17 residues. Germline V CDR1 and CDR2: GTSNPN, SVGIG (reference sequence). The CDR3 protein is CAWSVNLLGQRHRSAFF. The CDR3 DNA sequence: TGTGCCTGGAGTGTTAATTTGTTGGGACAGCGGCATCGTTCCGCTTTCTTT.

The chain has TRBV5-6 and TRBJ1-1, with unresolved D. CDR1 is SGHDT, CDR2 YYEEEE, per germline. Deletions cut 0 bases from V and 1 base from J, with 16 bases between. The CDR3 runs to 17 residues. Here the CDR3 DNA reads TGTGCCAGCAGCTTGGGTTCCTGGGGTTGGGGGAACACTGAAGCTTTCTTT. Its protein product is CASSLGSWGWGNTEAFF.

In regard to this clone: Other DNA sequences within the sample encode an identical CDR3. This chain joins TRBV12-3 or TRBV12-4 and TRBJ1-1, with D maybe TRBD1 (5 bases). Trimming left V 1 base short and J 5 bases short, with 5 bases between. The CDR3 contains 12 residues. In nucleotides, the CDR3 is TGTGCCAGCAGTTTAGAGGGGACTGAAGCTTTCTTT. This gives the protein CASSLEGTEAFF.

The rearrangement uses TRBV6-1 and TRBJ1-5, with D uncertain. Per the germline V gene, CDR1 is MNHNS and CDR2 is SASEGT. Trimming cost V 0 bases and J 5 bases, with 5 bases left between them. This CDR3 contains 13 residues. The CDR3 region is CASSEAWDQPQHF. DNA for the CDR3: TGTGCCAGCAGTGAAGCTTGGGATCAGCCCCAGCATTTT.

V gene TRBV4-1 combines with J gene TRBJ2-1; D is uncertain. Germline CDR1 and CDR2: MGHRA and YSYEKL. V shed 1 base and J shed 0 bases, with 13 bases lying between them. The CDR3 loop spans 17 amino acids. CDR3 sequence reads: CASSQGSWYSSYNEQFF. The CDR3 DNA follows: TGCGCCAGCAGCCAAGGGTCGTGGTACAGCTCCTACAATGAGCAGTTCTTC.

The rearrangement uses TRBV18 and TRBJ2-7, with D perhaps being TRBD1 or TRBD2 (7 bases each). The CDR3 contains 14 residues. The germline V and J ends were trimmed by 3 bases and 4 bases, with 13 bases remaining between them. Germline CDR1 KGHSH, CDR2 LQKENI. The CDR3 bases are TGTGCCAGCTCACCGCAGGGGGGGGGATACGAGCAGTACTTC. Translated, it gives CASSPQGGGYEQYF.

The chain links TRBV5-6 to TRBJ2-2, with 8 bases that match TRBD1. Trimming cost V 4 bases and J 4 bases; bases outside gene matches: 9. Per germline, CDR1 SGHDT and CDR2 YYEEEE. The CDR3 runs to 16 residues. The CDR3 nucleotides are TGTGCCAGCAGCAGGACGGACAGGGCGGTCACCGGGGAGCTGTTTTTT. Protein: CASSRTDRAVTGELFF.

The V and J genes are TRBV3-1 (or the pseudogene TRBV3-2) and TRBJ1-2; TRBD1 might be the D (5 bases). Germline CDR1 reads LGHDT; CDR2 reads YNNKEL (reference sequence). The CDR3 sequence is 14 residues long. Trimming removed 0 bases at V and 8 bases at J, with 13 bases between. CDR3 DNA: TGTGCCAGCAGCCAAGATCTAAGGGGTGGGGGCTACACCTTC. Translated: CASSQDLRGGGYTF.

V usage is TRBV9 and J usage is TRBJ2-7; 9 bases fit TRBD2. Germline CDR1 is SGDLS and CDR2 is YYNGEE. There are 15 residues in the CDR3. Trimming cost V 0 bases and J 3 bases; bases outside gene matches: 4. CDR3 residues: CASSVEASGNYEQYF. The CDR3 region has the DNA TGTGCCAGCAGCGTAGAGGCTAGCGGGAACTACGAGCAGTACTTC.

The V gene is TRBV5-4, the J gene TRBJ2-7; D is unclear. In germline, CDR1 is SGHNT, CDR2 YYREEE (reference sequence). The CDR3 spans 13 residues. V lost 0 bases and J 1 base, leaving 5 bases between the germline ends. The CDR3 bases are TGTGCCAGCAGCTTGGACTATTCCTACGAGCAGTACTTC. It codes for CASSLDYSYEQYF.

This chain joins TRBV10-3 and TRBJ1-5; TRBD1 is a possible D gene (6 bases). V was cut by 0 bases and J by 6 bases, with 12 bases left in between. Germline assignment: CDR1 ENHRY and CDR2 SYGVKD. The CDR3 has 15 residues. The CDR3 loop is CAISESAGAGQPQHF. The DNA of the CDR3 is TGTGCCATCAGTGAGTCGGCGGGGGCCGGTCAGCCCCAGCATTTT.

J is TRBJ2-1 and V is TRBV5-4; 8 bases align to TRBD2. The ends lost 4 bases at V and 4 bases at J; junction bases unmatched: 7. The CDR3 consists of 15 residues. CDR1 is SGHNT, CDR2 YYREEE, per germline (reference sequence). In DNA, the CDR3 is TGTGCCAGCAGCCGGGGGGGCGGGAGTTACAATGAGCAGTTCTTC. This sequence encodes CASSRGGGSYNEQFF. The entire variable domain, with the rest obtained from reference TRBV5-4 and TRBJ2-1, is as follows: ETGVTQSPTHLIKTRGQQVTLRCSSQSGHNTVSWYQQALGQGPQFIFQYYREEENGRGNFPPRFSGLQFPNYSSELNVNALELDDSALYLCASSRGGGSYNEQFFGPGTRLTVL.

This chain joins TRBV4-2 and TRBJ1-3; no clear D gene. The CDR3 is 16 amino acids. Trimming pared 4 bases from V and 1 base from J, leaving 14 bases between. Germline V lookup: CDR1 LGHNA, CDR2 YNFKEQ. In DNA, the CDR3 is TGTGCCAGCAGCCCACTAACGGGAGATTCTGGAAACACCATATATTTT. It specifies CASSPLTGDSGNTIYF.

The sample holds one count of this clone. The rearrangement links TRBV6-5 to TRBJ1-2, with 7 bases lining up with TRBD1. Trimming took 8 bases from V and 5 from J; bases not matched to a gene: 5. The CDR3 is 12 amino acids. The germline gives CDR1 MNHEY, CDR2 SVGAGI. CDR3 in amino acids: CASFDRVYGYTF. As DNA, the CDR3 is TGTGCCAGCTTCGACAGGGTGTATGGCTACACCTTC.

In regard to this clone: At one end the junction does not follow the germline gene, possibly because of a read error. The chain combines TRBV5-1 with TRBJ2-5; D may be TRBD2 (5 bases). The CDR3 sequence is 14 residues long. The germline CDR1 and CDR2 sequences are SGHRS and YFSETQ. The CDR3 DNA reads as TGCGCCAGTAGCTCCGGAGGCTTTCGGGAGACCCAGTACTTC. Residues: CASSSGGFRETQYF.

The CDR3 region has the DNA TGCGCCAGCACCCCCCCGGAGGAGGGATCACAAGAGACCCAGTACTTC. Amino acid sequence: CASTPPEEGSQETQYF. The J gene is TRBJ2-5, the V gene TRBV5-1; maybe TRBD2 (6 bases). The CDR3 runs 16 residues. V shed 6 bases and J shed 2 bases, with 20 bases lying between them. Germline values: CDR1 SGHRS, CDR2 YFSETQ.

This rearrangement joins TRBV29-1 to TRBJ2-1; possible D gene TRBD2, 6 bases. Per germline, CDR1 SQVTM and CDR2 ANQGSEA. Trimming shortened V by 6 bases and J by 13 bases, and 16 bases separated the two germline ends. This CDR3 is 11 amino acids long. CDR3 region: CSVLGWGEQFF. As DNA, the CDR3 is TGCAGCGTATTGGGTTGGGGGGAACAGTTCTTC.

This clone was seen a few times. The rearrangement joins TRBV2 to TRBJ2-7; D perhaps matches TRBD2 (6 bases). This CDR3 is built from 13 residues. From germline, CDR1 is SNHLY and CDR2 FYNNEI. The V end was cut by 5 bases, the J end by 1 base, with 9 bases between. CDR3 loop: CASSLDYSYEQYF. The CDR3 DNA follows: TGTGCCAGCAGTTTGGACTATTCCTACGAGCAGTACTTC.

CDR3 in DNA: TGTGCCATCAGTGAGTACCAGCCTGGGGGCTACGAGCAGTACTTC. Protein product: CAISEYQPGGYEQYF. The V and J genes are TRBV10-3 and TRBJ2-7; D could derive from TRBD1 or TRBD2 (5 bases each). Trimming removed 1 base at V and 3 bases at J, with 13 bases between. CDR3 length: 15 residues. CDR1 and CDR2 (germline): ENHRY, SYGVKD.

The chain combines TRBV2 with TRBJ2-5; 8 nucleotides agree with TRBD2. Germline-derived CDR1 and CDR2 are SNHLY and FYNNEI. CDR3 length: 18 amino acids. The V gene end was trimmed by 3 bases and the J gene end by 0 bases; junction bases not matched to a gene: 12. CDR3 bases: TGTGCCAGCAGTGATCTGCGACTAGCGAGAGGGTACCAAGAGACCCAGTACTTC. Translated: CASSDLRLARGYQETQYF.

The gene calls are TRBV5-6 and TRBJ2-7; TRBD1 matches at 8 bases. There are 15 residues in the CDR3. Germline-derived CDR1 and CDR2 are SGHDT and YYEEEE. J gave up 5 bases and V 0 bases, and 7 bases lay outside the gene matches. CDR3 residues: CASSLGYRGIDEQYF. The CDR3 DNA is TGTGCCAGCAGCTTGGGATACAGGGGGATCGACGAGCAGTACTTC.

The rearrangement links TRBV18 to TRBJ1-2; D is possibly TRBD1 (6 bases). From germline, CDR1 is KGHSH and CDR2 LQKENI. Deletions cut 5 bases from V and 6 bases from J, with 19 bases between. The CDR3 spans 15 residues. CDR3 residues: CASSANEKGGHGYTF. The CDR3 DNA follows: TGTGCCAGCTCAGCGAACGAAAAGGGGGGGCATGGCTACACCTTC.

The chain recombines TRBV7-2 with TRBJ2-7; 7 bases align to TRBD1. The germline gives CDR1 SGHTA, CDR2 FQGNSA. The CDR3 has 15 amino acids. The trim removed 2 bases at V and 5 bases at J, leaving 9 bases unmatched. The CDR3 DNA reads TGTGCCAGCAGCTTAAGACAGGGTACAAACGACGAGCAGTACTTC. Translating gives CASSLRQGTNDEQYF.

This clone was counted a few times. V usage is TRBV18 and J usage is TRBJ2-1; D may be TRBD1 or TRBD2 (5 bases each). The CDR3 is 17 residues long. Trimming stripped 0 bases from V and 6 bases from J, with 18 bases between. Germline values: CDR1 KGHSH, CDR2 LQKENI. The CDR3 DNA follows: TGTGCCAGCTCACCACCGTTTGGGACGGGGCTGTCCAATGAGCAGTTCTTC. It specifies CASSPPFGTGLSNEQFF.

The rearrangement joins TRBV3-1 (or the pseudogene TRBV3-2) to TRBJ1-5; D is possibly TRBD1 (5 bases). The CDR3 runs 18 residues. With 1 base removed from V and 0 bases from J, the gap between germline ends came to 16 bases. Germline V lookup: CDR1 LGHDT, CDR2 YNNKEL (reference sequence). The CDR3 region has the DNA TGTGCCAGCAGCCAAGGGGGGGGGAACCAATATAGCAATCAGCCCCAGCATTTT. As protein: CASSQGGGNQYSNQPQHF.